The rows below give T cell receptor beta chains drawn from one sample of a study of T-cell memory formation after mild COVID-19. TCRdb re-called the 5' RACE reads through MiXCR, storing one row per CDR3 protein. The sample records fewer than 350,000 distinct CDR3 sequences, approximately 14% being singletons. The sequenced sample was PBMCs or a T cell subset sorted from them (not recorded which). The receptors here all came from a man younger than 35 who had mild COVID-19 (a few samples of this study predate the infection). Cell type and time point are not known. Each CDR3 is given with its conserved first and last residue. D genes are given only for firm matches. A row's size may be missing; if present it is once, few, many or a size class.

size: few; V: TRBV9; J: TRBJ2-5; length: 14; D: .; CDR3: CASSARDYQETQYF; DNA: TGTGCCAGCAGCGCCCGGGACTACCAAGAGACCCAGTACTTC
size: few; V: TRBV4-1; J: TRBJ2-5; length: 16; D: TRBD1; CDR3: CASSQEGGQGGETQYF; DNA: TGCGCCAGCAGCCAAGAAGGGGGACAGGGTGGAGAGACCCAGTACTTC
size: .; V: TRBV7-9; J: TRBJ1-1; length: 17; D: TRBD1; CDR3: CASSLVGTGSLNTEAFF; DNA: TGTGCCAGCAGCTTAGTAGGGACAGGGTCTCTGAACACTGAAGCTTTCTTT
size: .; V: TRBV5-1; J: TRBJ1-2; length: 12; D: TRBD1; CDR3: CASSMDRDGYTF; DNA: TGCGCCAGCAGCATGGACAGGGACGGCTACACCTTC
size: few; V: TRBV5-1; J: TRBJ2-5; length: 15; D: .; CDR3: CASRVPGARSETQYF; DNA: TGCGCCAGCAGAGTCCCGGGAGCACGGTCGGAGACCCAGTACTTC
size: .; V: TRBV7-3; J: TRBJ1-6; length: 16; D: TRBD1; CDR3: CASSLGGGQTNSPLHF; DNA: TGTGCCAGCAGCTTAGGGGGGGGACAGACGAATTCACCCCTCCACTTT
size: .; V: TRBV4-1; J: TRBJ2-2; length: 16; D: TRBD1; CDR3: CASSQFPGQSTGELFF; DNA: TGCGCCAGCAGCCAGTTCCCGGGACAGAGCACCGGGGAGCTGTTTTTT
size: few; V: TRBV6-2/TRBV6-3; J: TRBJ2-1; length: 12; D: .; CDR3: CASSYKVNEQFF; DNA: TGTGCCAGCAGTTACAAGGTTAATGAGCAGTTCTTC
size: .; V: TRBV3-1; J: TRBJ2-3; length: 15; D: TRBD1; CDR3: CASKPDRGLSYTQYF; DNA: TGTGCCAGCAAGCCGGACAGGGGATTATCCTATACGCAGTATTTT
size: .; V: TRBV7-9; J: TRBJ1-1; length: 14; D: .; CDR3: CASSAARGLEDAFF; DNA: TGTGCCAGCAGCGCGGCCAGGGGATTGGAGGATGCTTTCTTT
size: .; V: TRBV2; J: TRBJ1-5; length: 14; D: .; CDR3: CASSGQTSNQPQHF; DNA: TGTGCCAGCAGTGGACAGACTAGCAATCAGCCCCAGCATTTT
size: few; V: TRBV7-2; J: TRBJ1-1; length: 15; D: .; CDR3: CASSGTGLTNTEAFF; DNA: TGTGCCAGCAGCGGCACCGGGCTCACGAACACTGAAGCTTTCTTT
size: few; V: TRBV7-9; J: TRBJ1-4; length: 13; D: .; CDR3: CASRPQGREKLFF; DNA: TGTGCCAGCCGCCCTCAGGGGCGGGAAAAACTGTTTTTT
size: .; V: TRBV4-2; J: TRBJ1-1; length: 15; D: TRBD1; CDR3: CASSYTGTADTEAFF; DNA: TGTGCCAGCTCGTATACCGGGACAGCGGACACTGAAGCTTTCTTT
size: many; V: TRBV20-1; J: TRBJ1-2; length: 13; D: TRBD1; CDR3: CSARDQGDYGYTF; DNA: TGCAGTGCTAGAGACCAGGGGGACTATGGCTACACCTTC
size: .; V: TRBV4-1; J: TRBJ2-5; length: 13; D: .; CDR3: CASSQVPGETQYF; DNA: TGCGCCAGCAGCCAAGTCCCCGGGGAGACCCAGTACTTC
size: many; V: TRBV7-9; J: TRBJ2-3; length: 16; D: TRBD1; CDR3: CASSPHPTGAADTQYF; DNA: TGTGCCAGCAGCCCCCACCCAACAGGGGCGGCAGATACGCAGTATTTT
size: .; V: TRBV6-2/TRBV6-3; J: TRBJ1-2; length: 14; D: .; CDR3: CASRETQGSYGYTF; DNA: TGTGCCAGCAGAGAGACGCAGGGTTCCTATGGCTACACCTTC
size: many; V: TRBV12-3/TRBV12-4; J: TRBJ1-5; length: 13; D: .; CDR3: CASSLMGNQPQHF; DNA: TGTGCCAGCAGTTTGATGGGGAATCAGCCCCAGCATTTT
size: once; V: TRBV4-1; J: TRBJ1-2; length: 18; D: TRBD1; CDR3: CASSQDTPGQPFGYGYTF; DNA: TGCGCCAGCAGCCAAGATACGCCGGGACAGCCCTTTGGCTATGGCTACACCTTC
size: many; V: TRBV6-5; J: TRBJ2-3; length: 12; D: .; CDR3: CASSYDTDTQYF; DNA: TGCGCCAGCAGCTACGACACAGATACGCAGTATTTT
size: .; V: TRBV20-1; J: TRBJ1-6; length: 14; D: .; CDR3: CSAVRQPGGSPLHF; DNA: TGCAGTGCTGTTAGACAGCCCGGGGGTTCACCCCTCCACTTT
size: few; V: TRBV20-1; J: TRBJ2-5; length: 13; D: .; CDR3: CSASRLGQETQYF; DNA: TGCAGTGCTAGCAGGCTGGGCCAAGAGACCCAGTACTTC
size: few; V: TRBV5-4; J: TRBJ2-5; length: 14; D: .; CDR3: CASSLALSKETQYF; DNA: TGTGCCAGCAGCTTGGCCCTTAGCAAGGAGACCCAGTACTTC
size: .; V: TRBV29-1; J: TRBJ2-4; length: 16; D: .; CDR3: CSVEDGGGAAKNIQYF; DNA: TGCAGCGTTGAAGATGGTGGGGGTGCGGCCAAAAACATTCAGTACTTC
size: many; V: TRBV7-2; J: TRBJ1-2; length: 13; D: .; CDR3: CASARDTPYGYTF; DNA: TGTGCCAGCGCCAGGGACACCCCTTATGGCTACACCTTC
size: few; V: TRBV28; J: TRBJ1-6; length: 14; D: .; CDR3: CASTVAGNRSPLHF; DNA: TGTGCCAGCACAGTTGCAGGGAATCGTTCACCCCTCCACTTT
size: few; V: TRBV4-2; J: TRBJ2-5; length: 15; D: .; CDR3: CASSQEGLKQETQYF; DNA: TGTGCCAGCAGCCAAGAGGGACTGAAGCAAGAGACCCAGTACTTC
size: .; V: TRBV7-2; J: TRBJ1-2; length: 15; D: .; CDR3: CASSRSGSSNYGYTF; DNA: TGTGCCAGCAGCCGATCCGGGTCTTCAAACTATGGCTACACCTTC
size: few; V: TRBV4-1; J: TRBJ2-1; length: 13; D: .; CDR3: CASGGAMDNEQFF; DNA: TGCGCCAGCGGGGGGGCGATGGACAATGAGCAGTTCTTC
size: .; V: TRBV18; J: TRBJ1-2; length: 15; D: .; CDR3: CASSPPVSRNYGYTF; DNA: TGTGCCAGCTCACCACCGGTTTCGAGAAACTATGGCTACACCTTC
size: many; V: TRBV29-1; J: TRBJ2-1; length: 13; D: .; CDR3: CSVDEAGYNEQFF; DNA: TGCAGCGTTGATGAGGCGGGGTACAATGAGCAGTTCTTC
size: few; V: TRBV12-3/TRBV12-4; J: TRBJ1-4; length: 13; D: .; CDR3: CASSWGEYGKLFF; DNA: TGTGCCAGCAGTTGGGGGGAATACGGAAAACTGTTTTTT
size: .; V: TRBV7-2; J: TRBJ2-3; length: 16; D: TRBD1; CDR3: CASSWRTGGTTDTQYF; DNA: TGTGCCAGCAGCTGGAGGACAGGGGGCACAACAGATACGCAGTATTTT
size: few; V: TRBV27; J: TRBJ2-3; length: 13; D: .; CDR3: CASRRRESDTQYF; DNA: TGTGCCAGCAGGCGCAGGGAGTCGGATACGCAGTATTTT
size: many; V: TRBV2; J: TRBJ2-7; length: 14; D: .; CDR3: CASSGTDVDYEQYF; DNA: TGTGCCAGCAGTGGGACAGATGTTGACTACGAGCAGTACTTC
size: .; V: TRBV7-2; J: TRBJ1-6; length: 13; D: TRBD1; CDR3: CASSLTGDSPLHF; DNA: TGTGCCAGCAGCTTAACAGGGGATTCACCCCTCCACTTT
size: .; V: TRBV18; J: TRBJ1-2; length: 15; D: .; CDR3: CASSPGTATNYGYTF; DNA: TGTGCCAGCTCACCCGGGACCGCAACTAACTATGGCTACACCTTC
size: few; V: TRBV7-8; J: TRBJ1-1; length: 15; D: TRBD1; CDR3: CASSLAFQGVTEAFF; DNA: TGTGCCAGCAGCTTGGCCTTCCAGGGGGTCACTGAAGCTTTCTTT
size: few; V: TRBV28; J: TRBJ2-3; length: 16; D: TRBD2; CDR3: CAAIAGGPQSTDTQYF; DNA: TGTGCCGCCATAGCGGGGGGCCCCCAAAGCACAGATACGCAGTATTTT
size: .; V: TRBV4-1; J: TRBJ2-1; length: 18; D: TRBD2; CDR3: CASSQDLFSRGAYNEQFF; DNA: TGCGCCAGCAGCCAAGATTTGTTTAGTCGGGGGGCCTACAATGAGCAGTTCTTC
size: few; V: TRBV9; J: TRBJ2-1; length: 16; D: .; CDR3: CASSPRVVGSYNEQFF; DNA: TGTGCCAGCAGCCCCAGGGTAGTGGGGTCTTACAATGAGCAGTTCTTC
size: many; V: TRBV4-3; J: TRBJ2-3; length: 16; D: TRBD2; CDR3: CASSQVSGGASDTQYF; DNA: TGCGCCAGCAGCCAAGTCAGCGGGGGGGCCTCAGATACGCAGTATTTT